In its sample, the clone carrying this T cell receptor (beta chain) was seen many times. V was pared by 3 bases and J by 4 bases, with 15 bases between. The germline V gene encodes CDR1 SGHRS and CDR2 YFSETQ. The CDR3 has 15 residues. This sample was included in a study of T cells after yellow fever vaccination. TCRdb re-analysed the 5' RACE reads in MiXCR, keeping a single row per CDR3 protein. The sample shows over 150,000 distinct CDR3 sequences, 6.5% to 8.5% of them seen only once. The input for sequencing was CD4+ T cells sorted from PBMCs, taken 5 days after the first yellow fever vaccination. This rearrangement joins TRBV5-1 to TRBJ2-3, with D perhaps being TRBD1 or TRBD2 (5 bases each). The TCR sequence derives from a man aged 18 to 30 who received the YFV17D yellow fever vaccine. The CDR3 reads CASSSRDPRADTQYF. CDR3 sequence (DNA): TGCGCCAGCAGCTCCCGGGACCCGAGGGCAGATACGCAGTATTTT.